Here is one T cell receptor (beta chain) with its context. Its antigen has not been determined. No qualities accompany the bases; no much larger clone lies one base away. The cohort comprised some 680 healthy bone marrow donors. All cohort members were sampled while nominally healthy, although unrecorded immune exposures were likely present. The donor was CMV seronegative and belonged to the group of several hundred seronegative cohort members. A peripheral blood sample was provided by each donor, and peripheral blood mononuclear cells were used for TCR beta sequencing. Genomic DNA was extracted from the blood cell samples with the Qiagen DNeasy Blood Extraction Kit. The germline V gene (reference sequence) specifies GTSNPN as CDR1 and SVGIG as CDR2. Trimming accounts for 4 bases at V and 5 bases at J, while the number of junction bases matched to no gene is 6. The CDR3 measures 13 amino acids from cysteine to phenylalanine. Kept here is only the CDR3 DNA, which spans 39 bases and is read in frame from base 1.

The source of the sample is a study of cytomegalovirus exposure and HLA in healthy donors (dated by TCRdb to the late 2010s). About the study as a whole: In an earlier analysis of approximately 640 of the donors, 250 to 350 Gb of sequence data and roughly 100 million unique TCR beta sequences from about 179 million T cells were reported. Donor age, sex, ethnicity and CMV serostatus were compiled alongside the repertoire data. To decide whether each TCR beta V gene segment behaved as functional or pseudogenic, an earlier analysis of approximately 590 of the donors relied on high-throughput TCR beta sequencing. In addition to the first cohort of 666 subjects, a separate validation cohort of 120 different subjects was used. The study aimed to test whether signatures of past pathogen exposure could be identified by cataloging public T cell receptors. A later genetic analysis used genome-wide SNP genotypes for about three fifths of the 666 donors, treating that subset as a discovery cohort. High-throughput TCR immunosequencing, statistical association of individual TCRs with disease status, and machine learning were combined to predict cytomegalovirus infection status. A later analysis re-analyzed previously published TCR beta repertoires from 666 donors and added high-resolution HLA genotyping to study TCR occurrence patterns. HLA typing covered class I and class II loci at four-digit resolution. Every discovery cohort repertoire had been produced on one sequencing platform. Because of strong linkage in the cohort, four or five DR-DQ haplotypes were treated as single units for association and clustering. The later analysis used no new phenotypic data to find candidate immune exposures, relying instead on TCR beta sequences and their occurrence across donors. Roughly 300 gigabases of sequencing data and roughly 90 million unique TCR sequences were included in an early release covering 550 to 800 HLA-typed donors. Typing coverage differed by locus: A, B, C, DRB1 and DQB1 were typed in about 629-640 donors, DQA1 in roughly 510, DPA1 in approximately 600, and DPB1 in 450 to 480. The T cell repertoires of several hundred subjects were profiled by immunosequencing and related to cytomegalovirus serostatus. On average, 235,054 unique TCR beta nucleotide sequences were sequenced per donor among about 400 genotyped donors of the cohort, with around 19% of those sequences being non-productive. The genetic ancestry cluster associated with self-reported Caucasian donors included about 84% of the approximately 430 genotyped donors.

What the authors observed across the whole study: The sequencing pipeline was judged likely to have produced a cluster of highly shared sequence variants as a technical artifact. A further reported finding was that TCR beta sequences accurately predicted the HLA-A and HLA-B alleles for most subjects in the first cohort. In an earlier analysis of around 500 of the donors, most TCR beta V segments appeared in productive rearrangements about 87% or about 30% of the time, broadly matching IMGT annotations. In a later analysis, HLA-associated TCR beta chains were found to be more clonally expanded and to have lower generation probabilities than equally common non-associated chains. In both the original and validation cohorts, the classifier was reported to diagnose cytomegalovirus status with high specificity and sensitivity. Specific HLA alleles were associated with 15,000 to 20,000 TCR beta sequences at a false discovery rate of 0.05 in a later analysis. Because some donors lacked HLA typing at each locus, the association tests relied only on the typed subset. A later genetic analysis associated a missense DCLRE1C variant with V-gene and J-gene trimming of TCR beta chains, and an independent cohort replicated the association. A later analysis found that TCR association rates varied across HLA loci, with DRB1 alleles showing the most associated TCRs and HLA-C alleles the fewest. In a later analysis, several top co-occurrence clusters were reported to appear linked to parvovirus B19, influenza, CMV and Epstein-Barr virus. In vitro tests confirmed that three of the cytomegalovirus-associated TCR beta chains recognize cytomegalovirus antigens. The cohort was sequenced for TCR beta chains only, and without alpha or paired-chain data the features that could be detected were limited. Some IMGT-functional V segments, including TRBV6-2 and TRBV6-3, could not be told apart with the 87-base-pair reads, so those segments were excluded. Most TCR sequences were seen in very few donors, while some public TCRs were found in many individuals. Compared with the 666-donor mean, donors in an Asian-associated ancestry cluster had fewer N-insertions in productive TCRs, according to a later genetic analysis. The only immune exposure information available for the cohort was CMV serostatus. Linkage disequilibrium might explain the correlated functional status among segregating V segments, but an unknown experimental factor could not be ruled out. Some 15 rarely observed V segments, including chromosome 9 orphons, were excluded from the earlier analysis of a few hundred of the donors because counts were too low. The presence/absence analyses assumed that sequencing depth was roughly uniform across donors, and that assumption may not be true. The study gave a list of over 150 TCR beta chains associated with cytomegalovirus. According to the authors, the approach could potentially be generalized to other disease states and immunological phenotypes. Strong co-occurrence of HLA alleles, especially DR and DQ, made assigning TCR associations to individual alleles difficult. According to a later analysis, most CMV-associated TCR beta chains appeared to be HLA-restricted, and the HLA associations seemed to be driven largely by CMV exposure.

Library creation used the immunoSEQ multiplex PCR assay. For the multiplex PCR, a mixture combining 60 forward primers for TCR Vbeta segments and 13 reverse primers for TCR Jbeta segments was used. A multiplex PCR assay on genomic DNA amplified the CDR3 region of rearranged TCR beta genes. The amplified TCR beta libraries were sequenced on the Illumina HiSeq System as 87-base-pair reads. On the authors' methods: A later analysis tallied roughly 80 million unique TCR beta chains across the 666 repertoires, and about 12 million of those chains were shared by two or more donors. Raw reads were error-corrected and collapsed into unique sequences with a nearest-neighbor algorithm that merged closely related sequences to remove PCR and sequencing errors. CDR3 sequences were aligned to IMGT reference sequences to assign V, D and J gene segments. For a sequence to be retained, a match of at least six nucleotides was required to both a V gene segment and a J gene segment. Rearrangements were called productive when the CDR3 lacked stop codons and stayed in frame with V and J; all others were non-productive. Following IMGT convention, CDR3 was defined as the stretch from the second conserved V-encoded cysteine to the conserved J-encoded phenylalanine. In an earlier analysis of around 540 of the donors, sequences lacking an unambiguous match to a single V gene segment were excluded. In an earlier analysis of about 590 of the donors, a V segment was called functional when productive rearrangements were above 56.7%, and segregating when the standard deviation between donors exceeded 5%. To diagnose cytomegalovirus status from the catalog of TCR beta chain sequences, a statistical classification framework was built. In a later analysis, TCR nucleotide sequences were compared against IMGT/GENE-DB human TR gene sequences so that V and J genes could be assigned. The TCRdist pipeline was used in a later analysis to assign CDR3 sequences and most-parsimonious VDJ recombination scenarios. In a later analysis, each TCR beta chain was defined by its CDR3 amino acid sequence together with its V-gene family, and reads without a unique V-gene family were excluded. To address suspected cross-contamination and a sequencing artifact, a later analysis removed roughly 580 highly shared, low-generation-probability nucleotide sequences. In a later analysis, a clonal expansion index for each public chain was calculated from normalized within-repertoire ranks of inferred template counts. In a later analysis, generation probabilities were computed using a VDJ recombination model fitted to out-of-frame rearrangements, and the results were checked against IGoR. Hypergeometric tests were used in a later analysis to score TCR-TCR, TCR-HLA and TCR-CMV co-occurrence, with a repertoire-size bias correction applied to the TCR pairs. A later analysis estimated false discovery rates by permuting HLA or CMV assignments 20 times. In a later analysis, co-occurring TCRs were grouped using DBSCAN, and TCRdist sequence similarity was added for clustering within HLA-allele-positive subsets. Repertoires with fewer than 30,000 or more than 120,000 public chains were left out of co-occurrence clustering, as were five repertoires with anomalous nucleotide sharing. Imported from immuneACCESS, the table was reduced by TCRdb to in-frame sequences with V and J called. These copies leave out some clones; in studies compared against another copy, an unresolved V gene accounts for under half, and the cause of the remainder is not known. That table is the source of V, J and clone size, and D and trimming were worked out from the DNA. The sample table contains 250,000 to 350,000 clones; only one count was recorded for roughly 89% of them. The ten largest clones capture about 2.5% of the sample.

Sequenced input: PBMCs. This sequence originates from a woman aged 18-29 years in good health and CMV-seronegative. This receptor chain uses TRBV30 and TRBJ1-2, with 8 bases matching TRBD1. The nucleotide sequence reads as follows: TGTGCCTGGACAGGGGGCGCCGGGTATGGCTACACCTTC. This codes for CAWTGGAGYGYTF.